Below, 30 T cell receptor beta chains from the same sample are listed, as sequenced in a study of cytomegalovirus exposure and HLA in healthy donors. The PCR made use of 60 Vbeta and 13 Jbeta primers. The repertoire was sequenced with immunoSEQ multiplex PCR; TCRdb's copy has only in-frame clones and lacks some. The table shows 99,000 or so clones, with roughly three quarters occurring only once. Material for sequencing was PBMCs. These receptors were obtained from a man in his forties in good health and CMV-seronegative.

The V and J genes are TRBV28 and TRBJ1-1; 12 bases fit TRBD1. V was pared by 5 bases and J by 4 bases, with 14 bases of the junction left unmatched. From germline, CDR1 is MDHEN and CDR2 SYDVKM. CDR3 length equals 18 residues. CDR3 sequence: CASSPFRDRGRIGTEAFF. CDR3 nucleotides: TGTGCCAGCAGTCCATTCCGGGACAGGGGGCGAATCGGCACTGAAGCTTTCTTT.

This chain links TRBV6-1 with TRBJ2-5; D perhaps matches TRBD1 (5 bases). CDR1 MNHNS and CDR2 SASEGT come from the germline V gene. CDR3 length: 15 amino acids. V was clipped by 0 bases and J by 4 bases, with 12 bases between them. DNA of the CDR3: TGTGCCAGCAGTGAAGCGCTAAGGGGTGGAGAGACCCAGTACTTC. It codes for CASSEALRGGETQYF.

Only one count was recorded for this clone. This chain links TRBV27 with TRBJ2-7, with D maybe TRBD1 (5 bases). The CDR3 runs 13 residues. Deletions cut 3 bases from V and 4 bases from J, with 10 bases between. CDR1 is MNHEY, CDR2 SMNVEV, per germline (reference sequence). This CDR3 reads CASSLTVSYEQYF. CDR3 nucleotide sequence: TGTGCCAGCAGTTTGACAGTAAGTTACGAGCAGTACTTC.

V and J are TRBV7-9 and TRBJ1-5; 7 bases match TRBD1. The J segment lost 3 bases and the V segment lost 0 bases, leaving 2 bases of the junction unmatched. CDR3 length equals 15 residues. The germline V gene has CDR1 SEHNR and CDR2 FQNEAQ (reference sequence). The CDR3 DNA reads TGTGCCAGCAGCTTAGCTGGGACAGACAATCAGCCCCAGCATTTT. The encoded protein is CASSLAGTDNQPQHF.

This clone was seen only a few times. This chain connects TRBV7-6 to TRBJ1-5; D gene unclear. This CDR3 region has 15 residues. The V gene lost 1 base and the J gene lost 0 bases, with 7 bases spanning the gap. CDR1 is SGHVS and CDR2 is FNYEAQ in the germline V gene. The CDR3 sequence: CASSLGPGSNQPQHF. Written as DNA, the CDR3 is TGTGCCAGCAGCTTAGGACCGGGTAGCAATCAGCCCCAGCATTTT.

This clone was counted only a few times. The rearrangement uses TRBV5-1 and TRBJ2-1; D is possibly TRBD2 (6 bases). The germline CDR1 and CDR2 sequences are SGHRS and YFSETQ. CDR3 length equals 15 residues. V lost 2 bases to trimming and J lost 4 bases, with 13 bases between them. CDR3 DNA: TGCGCCAGCAGCTTTGATAGCGGAGTTTACAATGAGCAGTTCTTC. Protein: CASSFDSGVYNEQFF.

This clone was seen a handful of times. This sequence joins TRBV5-6 and TRBJ2-7, with no clear D. This CDR3 has 14 residues. Germline CDR1 and CDR2: SGHDT and YYEEEE. V lost 0 bases and J lost 0, with 7 bases in between. The CDR3 DNA follows: TGTGCCAGCAGCTTGGACGGTTTCTCCTACGAGCAGTACTTC. Translating gives CASSLDGFSYEQYF.

The chain is built from TRBV7-9 and TRBJ1-2, with a tentative D call TRBD1 (6 bases). Trimming shortened V by 2 bases and J by 2 bases, and 12 bases separated the two germline ends. In germline, CDR1 is SEHNR, CDR2 FQNEAQ (reference sequence). The CDR3 has 15 amino acids. Written as DNA, the CDR3 is TGTGCCAGCAGCTTATCCGCAGGGGCGAACTATGGCTACACCTTC. Its protein product is CASSLSAGANYGYTF.

V and J are TRBV5-1 and TRBJ2-7; D not certain. Germline loops: CDR1 SGHRS, CDR2 YFSETQ. This CDR3 has 13 amino acids. Between the trimmed V and J ends, which lost 2 bases and 5 bases, there was a span of 11 bases. The CDR3 region has the DNA TGCGCCAGCAGCTTTTCGGGTCTCGACGAGCAGTACTTC. Protein sequence: CASSFSGLDEQYF.

This clone was seen a few times. The chain recombines TRBV27 with TRBJ1-2, with D perhaps TRBD1 (5 bases). The ends were cut back, 5 bases at V and 8 bases at J, with 21 bases in the middle. The germline V gene encodes CDR1 MNHEY and CDR2 SMNVEV (reference sequence). CDR3 size: 15 residues. CDR3 protein: CASSPIHSGFYGYTF. Written as DNA, the CDR3 is TGTGCCAGCAGTCCCATCCACTCAGGGTTTTACGGCTACACCTTC.

The table lists this clone with a few counts. The CDR3 region is CASSPLSNQPQHF. CDR3 DNA sequence: TGTGCCAGTAGTCCTCTCAGCAATCAGCCCCAGCATTTT. V is TRBV19 and J is TRBJ1-5, with D uncertain. The V gene lost 5 bases and the J gene lost 1 base, with 6 bases spanning the gap. This CDR3 contains 13 residues. In germline, CDR1 is LNHDA, CDR2 SQIVND (reference sequence).

CDR3 sequence: CASSVAPGGAYTQYF. The CDR3 DNA is TGTGCCAGCAGCGTAGCCCCAGGGGGCGCATATACGCAGTATTTT. V and J are TRBV9 and TRBJ2-3; TRBD1 matches at 8 bases. This CDR3 has 15 residues. Germline loops: CDR1 SGDLS, CDR2 YYNGEE. V lost 0 bases and J lost 7; bases outside the gene matches: 7. The variable domain in full, with the rest retrieved from reference TRBV9 and TRBJ2-3, is DSGVTQTPKHLITATGQRVTLRCSPRSGDLSVYWYQQSLDQGLQFLIQYYNGEERAKGNILERFSAQQFPDLHSELNLSSLELGDSALYFCASSVAPGGAYTQYFGPGTRLTVL.

The chain recombines TRBV4-3 with TRBJ1-1; 9 nucleotides line up with TRBD1. V was pared by 4 bases and J by 2 bases, with 5 bases of the junction left unmatched. Germline CDR1 and CDR2: LGHNA and YSLEER. The CDR3 runs 15 residues. This chain's CDR3 is CASSLRTGANTEAFF. Here the CDR3 DNA reads TGCGCCAGCAGCCTTCGGACAGGGGCAAACACTGAAGCTTTCTTT.

The chain joins TRBV11-3 to TRBJ1-6, with 9 positions matching TRBD1. There are 17 residues in the CDR3. V gave up 5 bases and J gave up 5 bases; unmatched junction bases: 10. CDR1 and CDR2 from the germline V gene are SGHNT and YENEEA. As DNA, the CDR3 is TGTGCCAGCAGCACCCCTTACCGGGACAGGGATAATTCACCCCTCCACTTT. Translating gives CASSTPYRDRDNSPLHF.

The chain joins TRBV25-1 to TRBJ2-7, with D possibly TRBD1 on 5 matching bases. The germline V gene encodes CDR1 MGHDK and CDR2 SYGVNS. The CDR3 loop spans 14 amino acids. V dropped 3 bases and J dropped 0 bases, with 9 bases sitting between them. The CDR3 DNA sequence: TGTGCCAGCAGTGACACAGGTATCTCCTACGAGCAGTACTTC. It specifies CASSDTGISYEQYF.

The rearrangement uses TRBV9 and TRBJ2-3; 8 bases align to TRBD1. CDR3 size: 15 residues. V dropped 3 bases and J dropped 2; count of bases not matched to a gene: 5. Germline CDR1 SGDLS, CDR2 YYNGEE. CDR3: CASSADRVPTDTQYF. CDR3 coding DNA: TGTGCCAGCAGCGCGGACAGGGTCCCCACAGATACGCAGTATTTT.

This clone was seen only a few times. This chain uses TRBV11-2 with TRBJ2-5, with TRBD2 matching 7 bases. CDR1 SGHAT and CDR2 FQNNGV come from the germline V gene. The CDR3 is 17 residues long. The V and J ends lost 4 bases and 1 base, in that order; junction bases with no gene match: 12. The CDR3 DNA reads TGTGCCAGCAGCTCCCCTCGGGAGCGGGGCCGCCAAGAGACCCAGTACTTC. As protein: CASSSPRERGRQETQYF.

This clone was picked up a small number of times. The chain joins TRBV5-1 to TRBJ1-1; possibly TRBD1 for D (5 bases). The CDR3 is made up of 13 amino acids. Trimming removed 0 bases from V and 3 bases from J, with 6 bases in between. The germline CDR1 and CDR2 sequences are SGHRS and YFSETQ. The CDR3 protein is CASSLGGDTEAFF. The DNA for the CDR3 is TGCGCCAGCAGCTTGGGGGGGGACACTGAAGCTTTCTTT.

The V and J genes are TRBV6-4 and TRBJ2-3; 8 nucleotides align to TRBD1. Germline CDR1 and CDR2: MRHNA and SNTAGT. The trim removed 3 bases at V and 6 bases at J, leaving 5 bases unmatched. The CDR3 has 14 amino acids. CDR3 DNA: TGTGCCAGCAGTGAGGGGCAGGGGGCGGATACGCAGTATTTT. Translating gives CASSEGQGADTQYF.

This chain connects TRBV30 to TRBJ1-1, with a possible D match to TRBD1 (5 bases). The V end was cut by 3 bases, the J end by 0 bases, with 14 bases between. The V gene's germline CDR1 is GTSNPN and CDR2 SVGIG (reference sequence). The CDR3 totals 15 residues. CDR3 nucleotides: TGTGCCTGGAGGGGGCCGGGACTCATGAACACTGAAGCTTTCTTT. This codes for CAWRGPGLMNTEAFF.

This chain uses TRBV27 with TRBJ2-7, with D perhaps matching TRBD2 (5 bases). This CDR3 has 16 residues. V dropped 2 bases and J dropped 0 bases, with 14 bases sitting between them. Germline loops: CDR1 MNHEY, CDR2 SMNVEV (reference sequence). The CDR3 nucleotides read TGTGCCAGCAGTTTACCCGCACTAGTTTACTCCTACGAGCAGTACTTC. Translation gives CASSLPALVYSYEQYF.

The rearrangement links TRBV5-1 to TRBJ2-7; 7 bases align to TRBD2. V dropped 0 bases and J dropped 5; count of bases not matched to a gene: 8. The germline gives CDR1 SGHRS, CDR2 YFSETQ. The CDR3 extends over 15 amino acids. This CDR3 is CASSLGTSPVNEQYF. The CDR3, as DNA: TGCGCCAGCAGCTTGGGGACTAGTCCGGTAAACGAGCAGTACTTC.

The gene calls are TRBV6-1 and TRBJ1-2, with no clear D. Per germline, CDR1 MNHNS and CDR2 SASEGT. Trimming removed 4 bases from V and 5 bases from J, with 11 bases in between. The CDR3 is made up of 13 amino acids. CDR3 nucleotides: TGTGCCAGCAGTGCGGAGGTTGGTTATGGCTACACCTTC. Its translation is CASSAEVGYGYTF.

The V gene is TRBV29-1, the J gene TRBJ1-1, with 10 positions matching TRBD1. The germline gives CDR1 SQVTM, CDR2 ANQGSEA. J was trimmed by 1 base and V by 0 bases; bases with no gene match: 8. This CDR3 region has 17 residues. CDR3 coding DNA: TGCAGCGTTGAAGATCTGGGCCGGACAGGGGGGAACACTGAAGCTTTCTTT. Translating it yields CSVEDLGRTGGNTEAFF.

V is TRBV5-1 and J is TRBJ1-1; D unresolved. Per the germline V gene, CDR1 is SGHRS and CDR2 is YFSETQ. The CDR3 consists of 14 residues. V was trimmed by 6 bases and J by 0 bases, leaving 12 bases between them. The CDR3 DNA reads as TGCGCCAGCACCCGGGGAGGTTTGAACACTGAAGCTTTCTTT. Its protein is CASTRGGLNTEAFF.

This chain links TRBV5-5 with TRBJ1-3; 7 nucleotides align to TRBD1. The CDR3 sequence is 14 residues long. Germline V gene lookup returns CDR1 SGHKS and CDR2 YYEKEE (reference sequence). The junction had 5 bases not matched to a gene; V was cut back by 4 bases and J by 4 bases. CDR3 bases: TGTGCCAGCAGCGGCACAGGGGTCGGAAACACCATATATTTT. It encodes CASSGTGVGNTIYF.

This clone was seen only a few times. The chain carries TRBV6-4 and TRBJ1-5, with a weak D call TRBD1 (6 bases). The V gene lost 5 bases and the J gene lost 7 bases, with 12 bases spanning the gap. The V gene's germline CDR1 is MRHNA and CDR2 SNTAGT. This CDR3 spans 13 amino acids. CDR3 residues: CASSQGFGQPQHF. In nucleotides, the CDR3 is TGTGCCAGCAGTCAGGGGTTCGGGCAGCCCCAGCATTTT.

V is TRBV9 and J is TRBJ2-7; D not resolved. V was trimmed by 0 bases and J by 2 bases, leaving 6 bases between them. The CDR3 covers 13 residues. Germline V gene lookup returns CDR1 SGDLS and CDR2 YYNGEE. The CDR3, as DNA: TGTGCCAGCAGCGTAGGTCAAACCTACGAGCAGTACTTC. Residues: CASSVGQTYEQYF.

The chain combines TRBV28 with TRBJ2-7; 8 bases agree with TRBD2. Germline CDR1 reads MDHEN; CDR2 reads SYDVKM. The CDR3 totals 13 residues. The V gene end was trimmed by 6 bases and the J gene end by 3 bases; junction bases not matched to a gene: 4. The CDR3 nucleotides are TGTGCCAGCAGCCGGGGGGGCAACTACGAGCAGTACTTC. It is translated as CASSRGGNYEQYF.

Only a few counts were recorded for this clone. This chain connects TRBV6-1 to TRBJ2-7, with 7 nucleotides matching TRBD2. The J segment lost 2 bases and the V segment lost 5 bases, leaving 9 bases of the junction unmatched. Germline values: CDR1 MNHNS, CDR2 SASEGT. CDR3 length equals 15 residues. DNA for the CDR3: TGTGCCAGCAGTAAGTCACCGGGACTAACCTACGAGCAGTACTTC. Its protein product is CASSKSPGLTYEQYF.